This entry lists 28 T cell receptor beta chains sequenced from one sample in a study of cytomegalovirus exposure and HLA in healthy donors. PCR was performed using 60 Vbeta and 13 Jbeta primers. The assay was immunoSEQ multiplex PCR, and TCRdb's table has in-frame clones only and misses some. The sample lists about 120,000 clones, 81% seen once, with less than 2.5% in the top ten. Input material: PBMCs. These receptors were taken from a woman aged 40-49 years in good health and CMV-seronegative.

This clone has a single count. V is TRBV7-9 and J is TRBJ1-2; possibly TRBD1 for D (5 bases). Germline CDR1 is SEHNR and CDR2 is FQNEAQ (reference sequence). This CDR3 has 14 residues. V was cut by 7 bases and J by 4 bases, with 16 bases left in between. The CDR3 loop reads CASINRGDSYGYTF. The CDR3 DNA reads TGTGCCAGCATCAACAGAGGGGACTCCTATGGCTACACCTTC.

V is TRBV7-2 and J is TRBJ2-3; 8 bases are a match to TRBD2. Germline loops: CDR1 SGHTA, CDR2 FQGNSA. Trimming cost V 2 bases and J 0 bases; bases outside gene matches: 10. The CDR3 loop spans 18 amino acids. CDR3 residues: CASSLTSSGSGSTDTQYF. The CDR3 DNA reads as TGTGCCAGCAGCTTAACATCTAGCGGGTCCGGTAGCACAGATACGCAGTATTTT.

The chain couples TRBV19 to TRBJ2-7; 7 nucleotides align to TRBD1. The CDR3 is 15 amino acids. CDR1 is LNHDA, CDR2 SQIVND, per germline (reference sequence). V dropped 7 bases and J dropped 0; count of bases not matched to a gene: 9. CDR3 sequence reads: CASTRTGSSSYEQYF. The CDR3 bases are TGTGCCAGTACTAGGACAGGCTCAAGCTCCTACGAGCAGTACTTC.

CDR3 residues: CASGLTGGRDTQYF. Written as DNA, the CDR3 is TGTGCTAGTGGTTTGACGGGGGGGCGGGATACGCAGTATTTT. J is TRBJ2-3 and V is TRBV12-5; 8 nucleotides align to TRBD2. The CDR3 contains 14 residues. Trimming removed 2 bases from V and 6 bases from J; junction bases left unmatched: 4. Per germline, CDR1 LGHNT and CDR2 FRNRAP.

J is TRBJ2-2 and V is TRBV28; 12 nucleotides line up with TRBD1. This CDR3 is 19 amino acids long. Trimming cost V 6 bases and J 0 bases; bases outside gene matches: 11. Germline V lookup: CDR1 MDHEN, CDR2 SYDVKM. The CDR3 spells CASRPLGDRGQPNTGELFF. DNA of the CDR3: TGTGCCAGCAGGCCCTTAGGGGACAGGGGGCAACCGAACACCGGGGAGCTGTTTTTT.

This clone came up once. The V call is TRBV5-1, the J call TRBJ1-6, with unresolved D. CDR1 SGHRS and CDR2 YFSETQ come from the germline V gene. V lost 7 bases and J lost 9, with 11 bases in between. The CDR3 sequence is 12 residues long. For the CDR3, the DNA is TGCGCCAGCCGCGAATCAAGTTCACCCCTCCACTTT. Translated: CASRESSSPLHF.

The gene calls are TRBV28 and TRBJ2-6; 9 nucleotides match TRBD1. In germline, CDR1 is MDHEN, CDR2 SYDVKM. V dropped 6 bases and J dropped 2; count of bases not matched to a gene: 5. The CDR3 covers 16 residues. DNA of the CDR3: TGTGCCAGCAGAGTTACAGGGGGCACTGGGGCCAACGTCCTGACTTTC. This encodes CASRVTGGTGANVLTF.

V is TRBV5-6 and J is TRBJ2-5, with 11 bases lining up with TRBD1. The J segment lost 5 bases and the V segment lost 0 bases, leaving 3 bases of the junction unmatched. This CDR3 has 15 residues. Germline-derived CDR1 and CDR2 are SGHDT and YYEEEE. The CDR3 DNA follows: TGTGCCAGCAGCTTGGCGGGACAGGGGGGGGAGACCCAGTACTTC. Translated, it gives CASSLAGQGGETQYF. Full variable domain (rest looked up from reference TRBV5-6 and TRBJ2-5): DAGVTQSPTHLIKTRGQQVTLRCSPKSGHDTVSWYQQALGQGPQFIFQYYEEEERQRGNFPDRFSGHQFPNYSSELNVNALLLGDSALYLCASSLAGQGGETQYFGPGTRLLVL.

This clone appeared a single time. The rearrangement joins TRBV4-1 to TRBJ1-5; D unresolved. Germline CDR1 MGHRA, CDR2 YSYEKL. The CDR3 has 16 residues. Trimming removed 0 bases from V and 11 bases from J, with 20 bases in between. The CDR3 region is CASSQDPGQSFVSQHF. CDR3 DNA: TGCGCCAGCAGCCAAGATCCAGGTCAGTCCTTCGTTTCCCAGCATTTT.

This chain uses TRBV28 with TRBJ1-1; D unresolved. The V gene's germline CDR1 is MDHEN and CDR2 SYDVKM. Trimming took off 4 bases at V and 4 bases at J, with 13 bases between the two ends. CDR3 size: 14 residues. The CDR3 reads CASSSRFRGTEAFF. The CDR3 region has the DNA TGTGCCAGCAGTTCCAGGTTCCGGGGCACTGAAGCTTTCTTT.

The gene calls are TRBV7-3 and TRBJ1-1, with a weak D call TRBD1 (6 bases). V lost 3 bases and J lost 4, with 12 bases in between. There are 14 residues in the CDR3. Looked up from germline, CDR1 is SGHTA and CDR2 is FQGTGA. The CDR3 region has the DNA TGTGCCAGCAGCTTCAGGGGCCCCCCCACTGAAGCTTTCTTT. Protein sequence: CASSFRGPPTEAFF.

CDR3 in amino acids: CASRPPGQTLYGYTF. CDR3 in DNA: TGTGCCAGCCGGCCGCCGGGACAGACCCTCTATGGCTACACCTTC. V and J are TRBV19 and TRBJ1-2, with 7 positions matching TRBD1. The V and J ends lost 9 bases and 4 bases, in that order; junction bases with no gene match: 14. The V gene's germline CDR1 is LNHDA and CDR2 SQIVND (reference sequence). The CDR3 extends over 15 amino acids.

The chain has TRBV7-3 and TRBJ2-3; TRBD2 aligns across 9 bases. Germline V gene data show CDR1 as SGHTA and CDR2 as FQGTGA. The length of the CDR3 is 16 residues. Trimming took 5 bases from V and 6 from J; bases not matched to a gene: 12. CDR3: CASSSEGRGGFDTQYF. DNA for the CDR3: TGTGCCAGCAGCAGTGAGGGGCGGGGGGGCTTTGATACGCAGTATTTT.

V gene TRBV19 combines with J gene TRBJ2-2; TRBD2 matches at 9 bases. CDR3 length: 15 amino acids. Germline-derived CDR1 and CDR2 are LNHDA and SQIVND (reference sequence). The J segment lost 2 bases and the V segment lost 5 bases, leaving 3 bases of the junction unmatched. CDR3 residues: CASSSGLANTGELFF. CDR3 DNA: TGTGCCAGTAGTTCGGGACTAGCTAACACCGGGGAGCTGTTTTTT. The variable domain in full, with the rest retrieved from reference TRBV19 and TRBJ2-2, is DGGITQSPKYLFRKEGQNVTLSCEQNLNHDAMYWYRQDPGQGLRLIYYSQIVNDFQKGDIAEGYSVSREKKESFPLTVTSAQKNPTAFYLCASSSGLANTGELFFGEGSRLTVL.

This clone was detected once. The rearrangement links TRBV2 to TRBJ2-3; 7 bases line up with TRBD2. Germline V lookup: CDR1 SNHLY, CDR2 FYNNEI. This CDR3 has 15 residues. The J segment lost 1 base and the V segment lost 3 bases, leaving 4 bases of the junction unmatched. As DNA, the CDR3 is TGTGCCAGCAGTGACCCTAGCGGAGGCACAGATACGCAGTATTTT. Translated: CASSDPSGGTDTQYF.

The J gene is TRBJ1-2, the V gene TRBV6-1, with 10 bases fitting TRBD1. The V segment lost 2 bases and the J segment 0 bases; nucleotides outside the gene matches: 6. The germline V gene has CDR1 MNHNS and CDR2 SASEGT. The CDR3 is 17 amino acids. The CDR3: CASSEWGQGRPNYGYTF. The DNA for the CDR3 is TGTGCCAGCAGTGAATGGGGACAGGGGAGACCTAACTATGGCTACACCTTC.

In nucleotides, the CDR3 is TGCGCCAGCACCGAGGACAGGTCAGGCTACACCTTC. As protein: CASTEDRSGYTF. The chain recombines TRBV5-1 with TRBJ1-2; 7 bases match TRBD1. CDR1 is SGHRS, CDR2 YFSETQ, per germline. The ends lost 6 bases at V and 8 bases at J; junction bases unmatched: 7. The CDR3 consists of 12 residues.

The chain has TRBV10-1 and TRBJ2-7; 10 nucleotides align to TRBD2. CDR3 length: 15 residues. Germline-derived CDR1 and CDR2 are WNHNN and SYGVQD (reference sequence). The J segment lost 4 bases and the V segment lost 5 bases, leaving 8 bases of the junction unmatched. The CDR3 bases are TGCGCCAGCAGTCTCCAGCGGGGGGGCCTATACGAGCAGTACTTC. It is translated as CASSLQRGGLYEQYF.

The chain links TRBV6-1 to TRBJ2-2, with D perhaps matching TRBD2 (5 bases). The CDR3 sequence is 15 residues long. The V end lost 0 bases, the J end lost 3 bases, and 8 bases lay between the germline ends. Germline V gene data show CDR1 as MNHNS and CDR2 as SASEGT. CDR3 residues: CASSEATGYTGELFF. The CDR3 nucleotides are TGTGCCAGCAGTGAAGCGACGGGGTACACCGGGGAGCTGTTTTTT.

The chain has TRBV9 and TRBJ2-1; 7 bases line up with TRBD2. J gave up 0 bases and V 2 bases, and 5 bases lay outside the gene matches. The CDR3 has 16 residues. Germline values: CDR1 SGDLS, CDR2 YYNGEE. The CDR3 nucleotides read TGTGCCAGCAGCGTGGGGAGCGGGGTCTCCTACAATGAGCAGTTCTTC. Its protein product is CASSVGSGVSYNEQFF.

V is TRBV7-9 and J is TRBJ2-7, with 10 bases fitting TRBD1. Germline V gene data show CDR1 as SEHNR and CDR2 as FQNEAQ (reference sequence). There are 15 residues in the CDR3. The V segment lost 2 bases and the J segment 3 bases; nucleotides outside the gene matches: 4. The chain's CDR3 is CASSLPGQGIYEQYF. In DNA form, the CDR3 reads TGTGCCAGCAGCTTACCGGGACAGGGGATCTACGAGCAGTACTTC. The entire variable domain, with the rest obtained from reference TRBV7-9 and TRBJ2-7, is as follows: DTGVSQNPRHKITKRGQNVTFRCDPISEHNRLYWYRQTLGQGPEFLTYFQNEAQLEKSRLLSDRFSAERPKGSFSTLEIQRTEQGDSAMYLCASSLPGQGIYEQYFGPGTRLTVT.

This chain connects TRBV9 to TRBJ2-1; perhaps TRBD2 as D (6 bases). V shed 0 bases and J shed 3 bases, with 16 bases lying between them. Germline CDR1 is SGDLS and CDR2 is YYNGEE. The CDR3 totals 17 residues. In DNA form, the CDR3 reads TGTGCCAGCAGCGTAGAGGGGAGGTTAGCGCGCTACAATGAGCAGTTCTTC. It encodes CASSVEGRLARYNEQFF.

The sample holds one count of this clone. V and J are TRBV7-9 and TRBJ1-4; tentatively, D is TRBD1 (6 bases). CDR1 and CDR2 (germline): SEHNR, FQNEAQ (reference sequence). CDR3 length: 15 residues. Trimming removed 5 bases at V and 2 bases at J, with 12 bases between. CDR3 bases: TGTGCCAGCAGCCCAAGGGGGAGCACTAATGAAAAACTGTTTTTT. The encoded protein is CASSPRGSTNEKLFF. Looking up the rest from reference TRBV7-9 and TRBJ1-4 gives the full variable domain: DTGVSQNPRHKITKRGQNVTFRCDPISEHNRLYWYRQTLGQGPEFLTYFQNEAQLEKSRLLSDRFSAERPKGSFSTLEIQRTEQGDSAMYLCASSPRGSTNEKLFFGSGTQLSVL.

This chain uses TRBV15 with TRBJ2-3; TRBD1 is a possible D gene (6 bases). The CDR3 contains 16 residues. Germline loops: CDR1 LNHNV, CDR2 YYDKDF (reference sequence). Deletions cut 1 base from V and 6 bases from J, with 17 bases between. The chain's CDR3 is CATSRVDPQRGDTQYF. Written as DNA, the CDR3 is TGTGCCACCAGCAGAGTGGATCCCCAGAGGGGGGATACGCAGTATTTT. The full variable domain, its missing parts supplied by reference TRBV15 and TRBJ2-3, is DAMVIQNPRYQVTQFGKPVTLSCSQTLNHNVMYWYQQKSSQAPKLLFHYYDKDFNNEADTPDNFQSRRPNTSFCFLDIRSPGLGDTAMYLCATSRVDPQRGDTQYFGPGTRLTVL.

The chain uses TRBV7-2 and TRBJ2-7; TRBD1 matches at 9 bases. CDR3 length equals 16 residues. CDR1 is SGHTA and CDR2 is FQGNSA in the germline V gene. V gave up 0 bases and J gave up 1 base; unmatched junction bases: 4. CDR3 sequence (DNA): TGTGCCAGCAGCTTAGCAACCGGGACAGGGTCCTACGAGCAGTACTTC. Protein product: CASSLATGTGSYEQYF.

CDR3 sequence (DNA): TGCGCCAGCAGCCAAGGATCCAGCGGGAGCCTCTACGAGCAGTACTTC. Translated: CASSQGSSGSLYEQYF. The V and J genes are TRBV4-1 and TRBJ2-7; 8 nucleotides align to TRBD2. Trimming removed 1 base from V and 3 bases from J; junction bases left unmatched: 8. The CDR3 has 16 amino acids. The germline gives CDR1 MGHRA, CDR2 YSYEKL.

This clone was seen just once. The V gene is TRBV2, the J gene TRBJ2-5; 10 bases match TRBD1. The J call may not be correct, given that the DNA end is closer to TRBJ2-7. Germline CDR1 reads SNHLY; CDR2 reads FYNNEI. This CDR3 contains 17 residues. The CDR3 coding sequence is TGTGCCAGCAGTGTCAACCCCGGGGGGACAGGGGATCTCGAGCAGTACTTC. Protein product: CASSVNPGGTGDLEQYF.

Here the CDR3 reads CASSVARGGNTEAFF. The CDR3, as DNA: TGTGCCAGCAGCGTAGCACGGGGGGGCAACACTGAAGCTTTCTTT. The chain joins TRBV9 to TRBJ1-1, with D possibly TRBD1 on 6 matching bases. CDR1 is SGDLS and CDR2 is YYNGEE in the germline V gene. The CDR3 runs to 15 residues. With 0 bases removed from V and 2 bases from J, the gap between germline ends came to 11 bases.